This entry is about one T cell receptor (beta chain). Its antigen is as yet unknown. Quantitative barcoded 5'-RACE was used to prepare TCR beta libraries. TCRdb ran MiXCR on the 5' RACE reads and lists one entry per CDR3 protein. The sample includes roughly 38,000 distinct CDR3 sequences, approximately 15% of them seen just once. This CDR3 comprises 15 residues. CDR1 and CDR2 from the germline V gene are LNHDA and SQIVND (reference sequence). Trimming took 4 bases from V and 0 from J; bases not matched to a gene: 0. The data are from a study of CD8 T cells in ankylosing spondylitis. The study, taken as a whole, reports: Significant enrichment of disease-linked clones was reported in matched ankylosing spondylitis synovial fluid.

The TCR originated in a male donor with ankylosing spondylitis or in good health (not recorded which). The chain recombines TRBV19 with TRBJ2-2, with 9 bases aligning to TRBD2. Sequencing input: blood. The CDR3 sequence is CASSTSGTNTGELFF. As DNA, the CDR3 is TGTGCCAGTAGTACTAGCGGGACGAACACCGGGGAGCTGTTTTTT. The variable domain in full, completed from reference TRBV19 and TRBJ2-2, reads DGGITQSPKYLFRKEGQNVTLSCEQNLNHDAMYWYRQDPGQGLRLIYYSQIVNDFQKGDIAEGYSVSREKKESFPLTVTSAQKNPTAFYLCASSTSGTNTGELFFGEGSRLTVL.